One and the same sample provided the 5 T cell receptor beta chains below, sequenced in a study of CD8+ T cells in alopecia areata. Noted treatment: oral pan-JAK inhibitor, 5-10 mg twice daily. Reverse transcription of extracted RNA yielded cDNA, which provided the sequencing template. Sequencing was performed with immunoSEQ multiplex PCR; in TCRdb, only in-frame clones are kept and a portion is missing. Among roughly 250,000 clones listed, about 62% were seen once. The sample in question was CD4+ T cells sorted from blood, obtained at approximately week 52, from a patient treated with tofacitinib. The receptors were sampled from a human donor with alopecia areata.

This chain uses TRBV30 with TRBJ1-1; D is unresolved. Germline CDR1 and CDR2: GTSNPN and SVGIG (reference sequence). V lost 8 bases and J lost 1, with 14 bases in between. The length of the CDR3 is 13 residues. The CDR3, as DNA: TGTGCCGGAACCTGGCGGGGGAACACTGAAGCTTTCTTT. It yields the protein CAGTWRGNTEAFF.

V and J are TRBV5-1 and TRBJ2-5, with TRBD1 matching over 7 bases. The V segment lost 4 bases and the J segment 4 bases; nucleotides outside the gene matches: 7. The CDR3 extends over 14 amino acids. Germline V gene lookup returns CDR1 SGHRS and CDR2 YFSETQ. The chain's CDR3 is CASSPGQWGETQYF. CDR3 sequence (DNA): TGCGCCAGCAGCCCGGGACAGTGGGGAGAGACCCAGTACTTC.

The V and J genes are TRBV7-2 and TRBJ1-5; TRBD1 is a possible D gene (6 bases). V dropped 1 base and J dropped 7 bases, with 14 bases sitting between them. The CDR3 consists of 15 residues. Germline V gene lookup returns CDR1 SGHTA and CDR2 FQGNSA. CDR3 in DNA: TGTGCCAGCAGCTTAGACAACAGGGTAAGGCAGCCCCAGCATTTT. As protein: CASSLDNRVRQPQHF.

The rearrangement joins TRBV4-2 to TRBJ2-7; no firm D call. CDR1 and CDR2 from the germline V gene are LGHNA and YNFKEQ. V lost 1 base and J lost 6, with 16 bases in between. This CDR3 region has 15 residues. This chain's CDR3 is CASSQGSGLGSEQYF. CDR3 DNA sequence: TGTGCCAGCAGCCAAGGATCAGGCCTGGGGTCCGAGCAGTACTTC.

The V and J genes are TRBV9 and TRBJ2-3; the D is unclear. Germline loops: CDR1 SGDLS, CDR2 YYNGEE. This CDR3 has 13 residues. Trimming left V 6 bases short and J 2 bases short, with 10 bases between. The CDR3 region has the DNA TGTGCCAGCACGCCGCAGCTCACAGATACGCAGTATTTT. Amino acid sequence: CASTPQLTDTQYF.